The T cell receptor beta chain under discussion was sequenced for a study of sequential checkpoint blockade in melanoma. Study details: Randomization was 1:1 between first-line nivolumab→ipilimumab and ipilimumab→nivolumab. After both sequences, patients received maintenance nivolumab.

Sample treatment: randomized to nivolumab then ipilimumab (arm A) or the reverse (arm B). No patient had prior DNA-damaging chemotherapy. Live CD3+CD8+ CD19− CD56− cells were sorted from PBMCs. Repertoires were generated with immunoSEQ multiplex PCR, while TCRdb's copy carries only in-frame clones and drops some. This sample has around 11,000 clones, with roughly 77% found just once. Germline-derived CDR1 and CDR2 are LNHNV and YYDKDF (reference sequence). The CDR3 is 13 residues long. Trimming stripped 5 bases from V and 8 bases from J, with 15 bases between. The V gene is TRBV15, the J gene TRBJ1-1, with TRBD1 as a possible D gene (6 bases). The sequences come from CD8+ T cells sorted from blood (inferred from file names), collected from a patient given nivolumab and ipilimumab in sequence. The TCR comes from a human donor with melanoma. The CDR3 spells CATSSPPGVEAFF. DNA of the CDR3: TGTGCCACCAGCTCTCCACCAGGGGTAGAAGCTTTCTTT. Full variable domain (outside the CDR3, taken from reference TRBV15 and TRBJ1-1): DAMVIQNPRYQVTQFGKPVTLSCSQTLNHNVMYWYQQKSSQAPKLLFHYYDKDFNNEADTPDNFQSRRPNTSFCFLDIRSPGLGDTAMYLCATSSPPGVEAFFGQGTRLTVV.